The 20 T cell receptor beta chains below come from one sample, sequenced in a study of T cells expressing NK-cell markers. TCRdb reprocessed the 5' RACE reads, with one entry per CDR3 protein and no DNA. The sample spans about 450,000 distinct CDR3 sequences; the ten largest clones claim roughly 8%. Sequencing was done on a sample of blood T cells: a sorted CD56 or NKG2C T cell subset, CD4+ or CD8+ T cells, or bulk PBMC T cells (not recorded which). The receptors were gathered from a woman aged 18 to 69 in good health.

The rearrangement joins TRBV19 to TRBJ2-1; TCRdb picks TRBD1, but there is no DNA to check that call. The CDR3 totals 15 residues. Germline V lookup: CDR1 LNHDA, CDR2 SQIVND (reference sequence). The CDR3 protein is CASSGLWGDYNEQFF.

This chain uses TRBV28 with TRBJ1-1; TCRdb's D call of TRBD1 is untestable without DNA. The germline V gene encodes CDR1 MDHEN and CDR2 SYDVKM. The CDR3 sequence is 15 residues long. The CDR3 loop is CASSETDRPNTEAFF.

The chain has TRBV5-1 and TRBJ2-1; TCRdb reports TRBD1, a call that lacks DNA to check it against. CDR1 is SGHRS and CDR2 is YFSETQ in the germline V gene. The CDR3 consists of 16 residues. CDR3 in amino acids: CASSLPPGRTYNEQFF.

V and J are TRBV12-3 or TRBV12-4 and TRBJ2-7; TCRdb picks TRBD1, but there is no DNA to check that call. This CDR3 has 15 amino acids. CDR3 protein: CASSFFMGQGYEQYF.

The chain joins TRBV5-6 to TRBJ2-1; the TRBD1 assignment by TCRdb is unverifiable without DNA. The CDR3 runs to 16 residues. Germline lookup yields CDR1 SGHDT and CDR2 YYEEEE. The CDR3 here is CASIPRWTRQYNEQFF.

The chain employs TRBV12-3 or TRBV12-4 and TRBJ2-1; the D gene TCRdb calls, TRBD1, cannot be checked with no DNA. The CDR3 is 13 amino acids. Here the CDR3 reads CASNGGYSYEQFF.

The gene calls are TRBV5-5 and TRBJ1-2; checking the TCRdb D call of TRBD1 is not possible without DNA. This CDR3 spans 14 amino acids. Germline values: CDR1 SGHKS, CDR2 YYEKEE (reference sequence). The CDR3 sequence is CASSAGGANYGYTF.

The J gene is TRBJ2-1, the V gene TRBV19; the D call of TRBD1 rests on TCRdb alone, since no DNA is present to check it. The CDR3 contains 14 residues. CDR1 and CDR2 (germline): LNHDA, SQIVND (reference sequence). The CDR3 spells CASRAEQGYYEQFF. Supplemented by reference TRBV19 and TRBJ2-1, the full variable domain reads DGGITQSPKYLFRKEGQNVTLSCEQNLNHDAMYWYRQDPGQGLRLIYYSQIVNDFQKGDIAEGYSVSREKKESFPLTVTSAQKNPTAFYLCASRAEQGYYEQFFGPGTRLTVL.

The chain links TRBV12-3 or TRBV12-4 to TRBJ1-1; TCRdb's D gene call, TRBD1, goes unchecked for lack of DNA. CDR3 length: 17 amino acids. This chain's CDR3 is CASRPPGGVVRNTEAFF.

This chain joins TRBV6-1 and TRBJ2-5; TCRdb lists TRBD1, though no DNA is available to test this call. Germline loops: CDR1 MNHNS, CDR2 SASEGT. CDR3 size: 15 residues. The CDR3 reads CASREKGQYKETQYF.

The chain links TRBV7-3 to TRBJ2-5; TCRdb gives TRBD1 as the D gene, but with no DNA this cannot be confirmed. Germline V gene lookup returns CDR1 SGHTA and CDR2 FQGTGA. This CDR3 has 15 amino acids. The CDR3: CASSPGTGVQETQYF.

This chain uses TRBV19 with TRBJ2-5; checking the TCRdb D call of TRBD1 is not possible without DNA. Germline CDR1 is LNHDA and CDR2 is SQIVND (reference sequence). The CDR3 is made up of 14 amino acids. CDR3 in amino acids: CASSIPATEGTQYF.

This chain joins TRBV5-6 and TRBJ2-1; absent DNA, TCRdb's TRBD2 call cannot be checked. Germline V CDR1 and CDR2: SGHDT, YYEEEE. The CDR3 totals 15 residues. The CDR3 sequence is CASTLAGIRYNEQFF.

The chain couples TRBV18 to TRBJ2-3. This CDR3 has 13 amino acids. From germline, CDR1 is KGHSH and CDR2 LQKENI. The CDR3 loop is CASSPDPTDTQYF.

The chain employs TRBV6-1 and TRBJ2-1; no DNA is available, so the TRBD2 call from TCRdb remains unchecked. Germline values: CDR1 MNHNS, CDR2 SASEGT. The CDR3 totals 16 residues. Here the CDR3 reads CASSRGLLSSYNEQFF.

V gene TRBV12-3 or TRBV12-4 combines with J gene TRBJ1-2; TCRdb picks TRBD1, but there is no DNA to check that call. The CDR3 sequence is 14 residues long. This chain's CDR3 is CASTQPPGATGYTF.

This sequence joins TRBV4-3 and TRBJ1-6; the D call from TCRdb, TRBD1, cannot be confirmed without DNA. The V gene's germline CDR1 is LGHNA and CDR2 YSLEER. The CDR3 spans 15 residues. Here the CDR3 reads CASSQAYRDPSPLHF.

The chain employs TRBV12-3 or TRBV12-4 and TRBJ1-1; TCRdb picks TRBD1, but there is no DNA to check that call. CDR3 length: 14 residues. The CDR3 protein is CASRGQLMNTEAFF.

This chain's CDR3 is CSARSNTYLENIQYF. This rearrangement joins TRBV20-1 to TRBJ2-4. CDR3 length: 15 residues. Germline CDR1 and CDR2: DFQATT and SNEGSKA (reference sequence).

CDR3 protein: CASSPPKLAGVDTQYF. This rearrangement joins TRBV18 to TRBJ2-3; as DNA is missing, the TRBD2 call by TCRdb cannot be tested. The germline CDR1 and CDR2 sequences are KGHSH and LQKENI. CDR3 length: 16 residues.